The T cell receptor beta chain under discussion was sequenced for a study of cytomegalovirus exposure and HLA in healthy donors (dated by TCRdb to between 2016 and 2019). Concerning the study at large: According to an earlier analysis of 587 of the donors, roughly 180 million T cells yielded 120 million or so unique TCR beta sequences and about 280 Gb of sequence data. The genetic ancestry cluster associated with self-reported Caucasian donors included over 80% of the roughly 380 genotyped donors. A later analysis re-analyzed previously published TCR beta repertoires from about 730 donors and added high-resolution HLA genotyping to study TCR occurrence patterns. The study was designed to test whether signatures of past pathogen exposure could be identified by cataloging public T cell receptors. All discovery cohort repertoires had been generated using a single sequencing platform. In the later analysis, no new phenotypic data were used to find candidate immune exposures; instead, reliance was placed on TCR beta sequences and their occurrence across donors. The study profiled the T cell repertoires of more than 500 subjects by immunosequencing and related them to cytomegalovirus serostatus. In addition to the first cohort of 666 subjects, a separate validation cohort of under 150 different subjects was used. Among some 400 genotyped donors of the cohort, an average of around 250,000 unique TCR beta nucleotide sequences was sequenced per donor, of which 15% to 20% were non-productive. An early release covering roughly 640 HLA-typed donors comprised about 300 gigabases of sequencing data and tens of millions of unique TCR sequences. Genome-wide SNP genotypes for about 65% of the 666 donors were used in a later genetic analysis, which treated that subset as a discovery cohort. Donor age, sex, ethnicity and CMV serostatus were compiled alongside the repertoire data. A handful of DR-DQ haplotypes were handled as single units for association and clustering because linkage in the cohort was strong. To predict cytomegalovirus infection status, the study brought together high-throughput TCR immunosequencing, statistical association of individual TCRs with disease status, and machine learning. The number of donors typed differed by locus, with roughly 629-640 for A, B, C, DRB1 and DQB1, roughly 520 for DQA1, 600 to 610 for DPA1, and 400 to 490 for DPB1. An earlier analysis of 587 of the donors applied high-throughput TCR beta sequencing to assess whether each TCR beta V gene segment acted as functional or pseudogenic. Class I and class II HLA loci were covered by the typing at four-digit resolution. What the research found in general, with its limitations: A later genetic analysis reported fewer N-insertions in productive TCRs among donors in an Asian-associated ancestry cluster than the approximately 700-donor mean. A later analysis found that TCR association rates varied across HLA loci, with DRB1 alleles showing the most associated TCRs and HLA-C alleles the fewest. About 15 rarely observed V segments, including chromosome 9 orphons, were excluded from the earlier analysis of approximately 600 of the donors because counts were too low. According to the authors, the approach could potentially be generalized to other disease states and immunological phenotypes. The classifier was reported to diagnose cytomegalovirus status with high specificity and sensitivity in both the original cohort and the validation cohort. In vitro tests confirmed that a few of the cytomegalovirus-associated TCR beta chains recognize cytomegalovirus antigens. Broadly in line with IMGT annotations, most TCR beta V segments showed up in productive rearrangements about 90% or about 30% of the time in an earlier analysis of 450 to 600 of the donors. Specific HLA alleles were associated with 15,000 to 20,000 TCR beta sequences at a false discovery rate of 0.05 in a later analysis. Assigning TCR associations to individual alleles was difficult when HLA alleles, especially DR and DQ, strongly co-occurred. HLA typing was unavailable for some donors at each locus, so association tests used only the typed subset. Correlated functional status among segregating V segments might reflect linkage disequilibrium, but an unknown experimental factor could not be ruled out. Most TCR sequences were seen in very few donors, while some public TCRs were found in many individuals. For the cohort, immune exposure information was limited to CMV serostatus. An association between a missense DCLRE1C variant and V-gene and J-gene trimming of TCR beta chains was found in a later genetic analysis and replicated in an independent cohort. A further reported finding was that TCR beta sequences accurately predicted the HLA-A and HLA-B alleles for most subjects in the first cohort. This cohort had only TCR beta chains sequenced, and the lack of alpha or paired-chain data limited which features could be detected. A cluster of highly shared sequence variants was judged likely to represent a technical artifact of the sequencing pipeline. In a later analysis, several top co-occurrence clusters were reported to appear linked to parvovirus B19, influenza, CMV and Epstein-Barr virus. The presence/absence analyses assumed that sequencing depth was roughly uniform across donors, and that assumption may not be true. In a later analysis, HLA-associated TCR beta chains showed more clonal expansion and lower generation probabilities than non-associated chains that were equally common. The study gave a list of roughly 150 TCR beta chains associated with cytomegalovirus. A later analysis found that most CMV-associated TCR beta chains appeared HLA-restricted, with HLA associations seemingly driven largely by CMV exposure. Because the 87-base-pair reads could not distinguish some IMGT-functional V segments, including TRBV6-2 and TRBV6-3, those segments were excluded.

V is clipped by 5 bases and J by 2 bases, and the sequence between their germline boundaries is 15 bases long. From the cysteine up to the phenylalanine, the CDR3 has a length of 15 residues. Only the CDR3 DNA is retained, 45 bases long and in frame from the first base. CDR1 and CDR2, looked up from the germline V gene, are SGHRS and YFSETQ. The cohort comprised 550 to 700 healthy bone marrow donors. All cohort members were sampled while nominally healthy, although unrecorded immune exposures were likely present. The donor tested CMV seropositive, placing the donor among the roughly 300 seropositive members of the cohort. Every donor gave a peripheral blood sample, and the peripheral blood mononuclear cells from that sample were used for TCR beta sequencing. The Qiagen DNeasy Blood Extraction Kit was used to extract genomic DNA from the blood cell samples. This clone was counted only a few times. Its antigen is unknown. Base qualities were left out, and no much larger clone turns up one base away.

The library was built by means of the immunoSEQ multiplex PCR assay. For the multiplex PCR, a mixture combining 60 forward primers for TCR Vbeta segments and 13 reverse primers for TCR Jbeta segments was used. Amplification of the CDR3 region of rearranged TCR beta genes was performed with a multiplex PCR assay on genomic DNA. The amplified TCR beta libraries were sequenced on the Illumina HiSeq System as 87-base-pair reads. The study's own analysis went as follows. Across the 500 to 700 repertoires, a later analysis counted about 81 million unique TCR beta chains, approximately 10 million of which were shared by at least two donors. Raw reads were error-corrected and collapsed into unique sequences with a nearest-neighbor algorithm that merged closely related sequences to remove PCR and sequencing errors. To assign V, D and J gene segments, CDR3 sequences were aligned to IMGT reference sequences. For a sequence to be retained, at least a six-nucleotide match to both a V gene segment and a J gene segment was required. A rearrangement counted as productive if the CDR3 had no stop codons and remained in frame with V and J, and every other rearrangement counted as non-productive. CDR3 was defined according to IMGT convention as the region running from the second conserved V-encoded cysteine to the conserved J-encoded phenylalanine. In an earlier analysis of 587 of the donors, sequences lacking an unambiguous match to a single V gene segment were excluded. In an earlier analysis of almost 600 of the donors, a V segment was called functional when productive rearrangements were above 56.7%, and segregating when the standard deviation between donors exceeded 5%. A statistical classification framework was developed to diagnose cytomegalovirus status using the catalog of TCR beta chain sequences. In a later analysis, TCR nucleotide sequences were compared against IMGT/GENE-DB human TR gene sequences so that V and J genes could be assigned. Using the TCRdist pipeline, a later analysis assigned CDR3 sequences along with most-parsimonious VDJ recombination scenarios. In a later analysis, each TCR beta chain was defined by its CDR3 amino acid sequence together with its V-gene family, and reads lacking a unique V-gene family were excluded. In a later analysis, a few hundred highly shared, low-generation-probability nucleotide sequences were removed to address suspected cross-contamination and a sequencing artifact. In a later analysis, a clonal expansion index was calculated for each public chain from normalized within-repertoire ranks of inferred template counts. Generation probabilities in a later analysis came from a VDJ recombination model fitted to out-of-frame rearrangements, and those results were checked against IGoR. In a later analysis, hypergeometric tests were used to score TCR-TCR, TCR-HLA and TCR-CMV co-occurrence, with a repertoire-size bias correction applied to TCR pairs. To estimate false discovery rates, a later analysis permuted the HLA or CMV assignments 20 times. In a later analysis, co-occurring TCRs were grouped using DBSCAN, with TCRdist sequence similarity added in when clustering inside HLA-allele-positive subsets. Repertoires with fewer than 30,000 or more than 120,000 public chains were left out of co-occurrence clustering, as were a few repertoires with anomalous nucleotide sharing. TCRdb provides this immuneACCESS table in a form limited to in-frame rearrangements. Some clones are lacking; in checked studies, under half of them reflect an unresolved V gene, and why the rest are absent is not known. V, J and clone size reflect that table, while D and trimming were determined from the DNA. Across this sample there are about 180,000 clones, with around 80% seen only once. Together, the top ten hold around 1.2% of the sample.

The chain links TRBV5-1 with TRBJ2-3; TRBD1 might be the D gene, on 5 matching bases. The source of this sequence is a girl aged 2 to 9 in good health and CMV-seropositive. Source material: PBMCs. The nucleotide sequence is given as TGCGCCAGCAGTCCCGGTGTGGGGCCCACAGATACGCAGTATTTT. This translates into CASSPGVGPTDTQYF.